Reported below is one TCR beta chain. The sample is drawn from a study of CD8+ T cells in alopecia areata. The V gene lost 3 bases and the J gene lost 4 bases, with 13 bases spanning the gap. Germline-derived CDR1 and CDR2 are SGDLS and YYNGEE. The CDR3 is 14 residues long. Punch biopsies of lesional scalp, plus peripheral blood, were taken from alopecia areata patients. The authors extracted RNA and reverse transcribed it into cDNA as the sequencing template. Profiling relied on immunoSEQ multiplex PCR, and the TCRdb table lists in-frame clones only, not all of them. The repertoire has 130,000 or so clones, around 45% of them found once; the top ten carry roughly a tenth.

This sequence was found in a human donor with alopecia areata. Sequences were obtained from NKG2D-low CD8+ T cells sorted from blood. V and J are TRBV9 and TRBJ1-1, with a weak D call TRBD1 (6 bases). CDR3 DNA: TGTGCCAGCAGCGGAGGGGGAGGAACCACTGAAGCTTTCTTT. This gives the protein CASSGGGGTTEAFF. Together with reference TRBV9 and TRBJ1-1, the CDR3 gives the full variable domain: DSGVTQTPKHLITATGQRVTLRCSPRSGDLSVYWYQQSLDQGLQFLIQYYNGEERAKGNILERFSAQQFPDLHSELNLSSLELGDSALYFCASSGGGGTTEAFFGQGTRLTVV.